Shown below are 26 T cell receptor beta chains from a single sample sequenced in a study of blood T cell repertoires in COVID-19. The data were produced by immunoSEQ multiplex PCR, yet TCRdb's version contains in-frame clones alone and is incomplete. The table has roughly 300,000 clones, roughly 85% seen once. Sequenced input: peripheral blood. The origin of the receptors is a woman in her 50s who had recovered from COVID-19.

In regard to this clone: The same CDR3 arises from other DNA sequences in this sample as well. This chain uses TRBV7-9 with TRBJ2-1, with TRBD2 identical over 7 bases. The CDR3 is 15 amino acids. V was clipped by 0 bases and J by 6 bases; unmatched bases: 5. Germline assignment: CDR1 SEHNR and CDR2 FQNEAQ (reference sequence). CDR3 loop: CASSLAGTGGNEQFF. CDR3 DNA sequence: TGTGCCAGCAGCTTAGCGGGGACGGGGGGCAATGAGCAGTTCTTC.

This clone has a handful of counts. V gene TRBV28 combines with J gene TRBJ1-2; 10 nucleotides line up with TRBD1. Germline V CDR1 and CDR2: MDHEN, SYDVKM. V was pared by 5 bases and J by 5 bases, with 11 bases of the junction left unmatched. This CDR3 contains 16 residues. As DNA, the CDR3 is TGTGCCAGCAGTCCCCCCGGGACAGGGGCGCAATATGGCTACACCTTC. Its translation is CASSPPGTGAQYGYTF.

The J gene is TRBJ2-7, the V gene TRBV5-6, with D perhaps matching TRBD1 (6 bases). CDR1 is SGHDT and CDR2 is YYEEEE in the germline V gene. With 0 bases removed from V and 7 bases from J, the gap between germline ends came to 14 bases. There are 14 residues in the CDR3. In nucleotides, the CDR3 is TGTGCCAGCAGCTTGGACAGGGTAATTGGGGAGCAGTACTTC. Encoded protein: CASSLDRVIGEQYF.

The chain links TRBV28 to TRBJ1-2, with TRBD1 matching over 7 bases. This CDR3 has 15 amino acids. Germline CDR1 and CDR2: MDHEN and SYDVKM. The junction had 15 bases not matched to a gene; V was cut back by 7 bases and J by 7 bases. The CDR3 is CASTRDRVLIPGYTF. The DNA for the CDR3 is TGTGCCAGCACCCGAGACAGGGTTCTCATCCCTGGCTACACCTTC.

As DNA, the CDR3 is TGTGCCAGCAGCCTACATCCGGGGGAATCACCCCTCCACTTT. Protein: CASSLHPGESPLHF. The J gene is TRBJ1-6, the V gene TRBV6-6; D is possibly TRBD1 (5 bases). The CDR3 is 14 residues long. V lost 6 bases to trimming and J lost 10 bases, with 16 bases between them. Germline V gives CDR1 MNHNY, CDR2 SVGAGI (reference sequence).

Of note for this clone: This CDR3 is also generated by other DNA sequences in the sample. The chain has TRBV7-9 and TRBJ1-3; D is possibly TRBD1 (5 bases). This CDR3 comprises 13 residues. The V end was cut by 1 base, the J end by 4 bases, with 5 bases between. CDR1 is SEHNR, CDR2 FQNEAQ, per germline (reference sequence). CDR3 residues: CASSLGQGNTIYF. The CDR3 coding sequence is TGTGCCAGCAGCTTAGGACAGGGAAACACCATATATTTT.

The chain combines TRBV18 with TRBJ1-2, with D uncertain. Germline-derived CDR1 and CDR2 are KGHSH and LQKENI. The CDR3 is 13 residues long. V lost 8 bases, J lost 6 bases, and 16 bases lay in between. CDR3 sequence (DNA): TGTGCCAGCCACGAAAACCCGAGGAATGGCTACACCTTC. It specifies CASHENPRNGYTF.

This chain's CDR3 is CASSDPRGANVLTF. Written as DNA, the CDR3 is TGTGCCAGCAGTGACCCCCGGGGGGCCAACGTCCTGACTTTC. This chain uses TRBV25-1 with TRBJ2-6, with D hard to call. CDR1 MGHDK and CDR2 SYGVNS come from the germline V gene. V shed 3 bases and J shed 4 bases, with 7 bases lying between them. This CDR3 contains 14 residues. Full variable domain (rest looked up from reference TRBV25-1 and TRBJ2-6): EADIYQTPRYLVIGTGKKITLECSQTMGHDKMYWYQQDPGMELHLIHYSYGVNSTEKGDLSSESTVSRIRTEHFPLTLESARPSHTSQYLCASSDPRGANVLTFGAGSRLTVL.

This chain uses TRBV19 with TRBJ1-1, with 8 positions matching TRBD1. J lost 4 bases, V lost 3 bases, and 7 bases had no gene match. Germline values: CDR1 LNHDA, CDR2 SQIVND (reference sequence). The CDR3 is 15 amino acids. The CDR3: CASSIRGQGRTEAFF. Written as DNA, the CDR3 is TGTGCCAGTAGTATTCGTGGACAGGGACGCACTGAAGCTTTCTTT.

J is TRBJ1-2 and V is TRBV3-1 (or the pseudogene TRBV3-2); D might be TRBD1 (5 bases). CDR3 length: 15 amino acids. Germline CDR1 LGHDT, CDR2 YNNKEL (reference sequence). The V gene lost 3 bases and the J gene lost 3 bases, with 14 bases spanning the gap. CDR3 amino acids: CASSHTRGLDYGYTF. For the CDR3, the DNA is TGTGCCAGCAGCCATACACGGGGGTTAGACTATGGCTACACCTTC.

The chain couples TRBV9 to TRBJ1-3; D ambiguous. The ends were cut back, 3 bases at V and 0 bases at J, with 10 bases in the middle. CDR1 is SGDLS and CDR2 is YYNGEE in the germline V gene. The CDR3 runs to 15 residues. CDR3: CASSGRVRSGNTIYF. Here the CDR3 DNA reads TGTGCCAGCAGCGGACGGGTCCGCTCTGGAAACACCATATATTTT.

This clone was picked up a small number of times. The chain employs TRBV11-2 and TRBJ1-1; D uncertain. Germline V gene sequence: CDR1 SGHAT, CDR2 FQNNGV. This CDR3 contains 15 residues. Trimming removed 0 bases from V and 1 base from J, with 9 bases in between. The CDR3 spells CASSLEPSGNTEAFF. In nucleotides, the CDR3 is TGTGCCAGCAGCTTAGAACCCTCAGGGAACACTGAAGCTTTCTTT.

The chain carries TRBV4-3 and TRBJ2-1; 9 nucleotides match TRBD2. The J segment lost 4 bases and the V segment lost 3 bases, leaving 13 bases of the junction unmatched. This CDR3 comprises 18 residues. Germline-derived CDR1 and CDR2 are LGHNA and YSLEER. CDR3 protein: CASSQARTSAPPYNEQFF. The CDR3 DNA is TGCGCCAGCAGCCAGGCTAGGACTAGCGCCCCGCCATACAATGAGCAGTTCTTC.

The chain carries TRBV29-1 and TRBJ2-3, with D possibly being TRBD2 (7 bases). V lost 4 bases and J 9 bases, leaving 26 bases between the germline ends. The germline V gene has CDR1 SQVTM and CDR2 ANQGSEA. The CDR3 sequence is 16 residues long. The CDR3 DNA reads TGCAGCGTTGTTATGGGGTCTAGCGGAAGTAGGGGGACGCAGTATTTT. Protein product: CSVVMGSSGSRGTQYF.

This chain links TRBV10-3 with TRBJ2-5, with 9 bases that match TRBD1. The J segment lost 1 base and the V segment lost 7 bases, leaving 7 bases of the junction unmatched. This CDR3 region has 15 residues. Germline assignment: CDR1 ENHRY and CDR2 SYGVKD. This CDR3 is CAITPGTGPQETQYF. CDR3 DNA: TGTGCCATCACTCCTGGGACAGGGCCCCAAGAGACCCAGTACTTC.

The CDR3 here is CASSLYGMAGGPFYEQYF. The CDR3 coding sequence is TGTGCCAGCAGCTTATATGGTATGGCGGGAGGGCCTTTCTACGAGCAGTACTTC. V is TRBV7-9 and J is TRBJ2-7; 9 bases align to TRBD2. Germline values: CDR1 SEHNR, CDR2 FQNEAQ (reference sequence). The CDR3 consists of 18 residues. Unmatched junction bases numbered 14, after V lost 2 bases and J lost 3 bases.

The rearrangement links TRBV25-1 to TRBJ1-2; possibly TRBD1 for D (6 bases). In germline, CDR1 is MGHDK, CDR2 SYGVNS. Trimming cost V 2 bases and J 2 bases, with 6 bases left between them. CDR3 length: 13 residues. For the CDR3, the DNA is TGTGCCAGCAGTGAACAGGGGAACTATGGCTACACCTTC. Its protein is CASSEQGNYGYTF.

The chain recombines TRBV30 with TRBJ2-1; 7 bases map to TRBD1. This CDR3 region has 13 residues. Trimming took 0 bases from V and 6 from J; bases not matched to a gene: 2. Germline V gives CDR1 GTSNPN, CDR2 SVGIG (reference sequence). CDR3 sequence (DNA): TGTGCCTGGAGTGTAGCAGGGGGCAATGAGCAGTTCTTC. It codes for CAWSVAGGNEQFF.

The chain employs TRBV10-3 and TRBJ2-7; tentative D call: TRBD1 (5 bases). Germline values: CDR1 ENHRY, CDR2 SYGVKD. This CDR3 comprises 13 residues. V gave up 6 bases and J gave up 6 bases, with 15 bases separating them. The CDR3 region is CAISPEAGSEQYF. CDR3 nucleotide sequence: TGTGCCATCAGCCCCGAAGCAGGGTCCGAGCAGTACTTC.

The rearrangement joins TRBV9 to TRBJ2-6, with 8 bases identical to TRBD2. This CDR3 comprises 16 residues. Trimming at V came to 7 bases and at J to 0 bases, leaving 6 bases not matched to a gene. Germline loops: CDR1 SGDLS, CDR2 YYNGEE. The CDR3 reads CASSPGGTSGANVLTF. The CDR3 DNA follows: TGTGCCAGCTCGCCGGGGGGGACCTCTGGGGCCAACGTCCTGACTTTC.

The rearrangement links TRBV4-2 to TRBJ2-1, with 11 bases lining up with TRBD2. The germline CDR1 and CDR2 sequences are LGHNA and YNFKEQ. Trimming took 1 base from V and 5 from J; bases not matched to a gene: 10. The CDR3 is 18 residues long. The CDR3 is CASSQAGIAGGGDNEQFF. As DNA, the CDR3 is TGTGCCAGCAGCCAAGCGGGGATAGCGGGAGGGGGGGACAATGAGCAGTTCTTC.

The chain links TRBV28 to TRBJ1-4; 10 nucleotides match TRBD1. CDR1 and CDR2 from the germline V gene are MDHEN and SYDVKM. This CDR3 spans 15 amino acids. V shed 5 bases, J shed 4 bases, and the junction held 4 bases outside the gene matches. CDR3 sequence: CASSGRTGGNEKLFF. The CDR3 DNA follows: TGTGCCAGCAGTGGAAGGACAGGGGGTAATGAAAAACTGTTTTTT.

This clone was seen a single time. The CDR3 DNA reads TGTGCCAGCAGCCAAGGAGGGGGCCAGGGCGAGCAGTACTTC. Amino acids: CASSQGGGQGEQYF. The gene calls are TRBV3-1 (or the pseudogene TRBV3-2) and TRBJ2-7; 7 nucleotides match TRBD1. Trimming took 1 base from V and 6 from J; bases not matched to a gene: 6. Germline V CDR1 and CDR2: LGHDT, YNNKEL (reference sequence). This CDR3 contains 14 residues.

This rearrangement joins TRBV7-2 to TRBJ2-5, with D possibly TRBD1 on 6 matching bases. V gave up 5 bases and J gave up 1 base, with 11 bases separating them. From germline, CDR1 is SGHTA and CDR2 FQGNSA. The CDR3 is 14 amino acids. The CDR3 loop reads CASSPGQSQETQYF. CDR3 DNA sequence: TGTGCCAGCAGCCCAGGACAGAGCCAAGAGACCCAGTACTTC.

This chain uses TRBV6-2 or TRBV6-3 with TRBJ2-3, with D unresolved. This CDR3 has 16 residues. The V gene's germline CDR1 is MNHEY and CDR2 SVGEGT. V was cut by 6 bases and J by 2 bases, with 18 bases left in between. CDR3 nucleotides: TGTGCCAGCAGCCTTGATGGAGCAGCCTCCACAGATACGCAGTATTTT. Translating gives CASSLDGAASTDTQYF.

The J gene is TRBJ2-1, the V gene TRBV19, with 9 bases that match TRBD2. This CDR3 has 18 amino acids. The J segment lost 2 bases and the V segment lost 2 bases, leaving 10 bases of the junction unmatched. Looked up from germline, CDR1 is LNHDA and CDR2 is SQIVND (reference sequence). This chain's CDR3 is CASSISVVGGRAYNEQFF. The CDR3 region has the DNA TGTGCCAGTAGTATATCGGTTGTCGGCGGGAGGGCCTACAATGAGCAGTTCTTC.